The next 19 T cell receptor beta chains were all read from a single sample in a study of blood T cells in healthy people across ages. With a J-beta primer mix and a sample-barcoded 5' primer, a second PCR ran about 7 to 12 cycles. TCRdb recomputed calls from the 5' RACE reads with MiXCR, one row per CDR3 protein. The sample holds about 1.8 million distinct CDR3 sequences; 40% to 55% are singletons and the top ten take roughly 2.1%. The sample comprised blood. Receptors originate from a woman aged 40 to 50 in good health.

The chain has TRBV7-2 and TRBJ2-5, with D unresolved. V was pared by 5 bases and J by 11 bases, with 15 bases between. Germline V CDR1 and CDR2: SGHTA, FQGNSA. The CDR3 extends over 12 amino acids. The CDR3 loop is CASSELHNEQYF. The CDR3 DNA is TGTGCCAGCAGCGAACTTCATAATGAGCAGTACTTC. Supplemented by reference TRBV7-2 and TRBJ2-5, the full variable domain reads GAGVSQSPSNKVTEKGKDVELRCDPISGHTALYWYRQSLGQGLEFLIYFQGNSAPDKSGLPSDRFSAERTGGSVSTLTIQRTQQEDSAVYLCASSELHNEQYFGPGTRLLVL.

This chain connects TRBV6-2 or TRBV6-3 to TRBJ2-5; 9 nucleotides match TRBD2. The J call is doubtful: the DNA matches TRBJ2-7 better. The CDR3 is 14 amino acids. Germline V gene sequence: CDR1 MNHEY, CDR2 SVGEGT. CDR3 nucleotide sequence: TGTGCCAGCCGTCGTAGCGGGGGCCCCTACGAGCAGTACTTC. This gives the protein CASRRSGGPYEQYF.

The V gene is TRBV4-3, the J gene TRBJ2-7; D not resolved. The CDR3 extends over 15 amino acids. The germline V gene has CDR1 LGHNA and CDR2 YSLEER. V was cut by 1 base and J by 6 bases, with 16 bases left in between. DNA for the CDR3: TGCGCCAGCAGCCAAGTGTTGGGTCGTGAAGGCGAGCAGTACTTC. This codes for CASSQVLGREGEQYF.

The chain has TRBV6-2 or TRBV6-3 and TRBJ2-7, with 12 bases lining up with TRBD2. This CDR3 contains 14 residues. CDR1 is MNHEY and CDR2 is SVGEGT in the germline V gene. V trimming: 6 bases; J trimming: 2 bases; junction bases outside the gene matches: 2. The chain's CDR3 is CASRASGGAYEQYF. In nucleotides, the CDR3 is TGTGCCAGCAGGGCTAGCGGGGGGGCCTACGAGCAGTACTTC.

The V call is TRBV7-8, the J call TRBJ2-7; D perhaps matches TRBD2 (7 bases). This CDR3 contains 14 residues. CDR1 and CDR2 from the germline V gene are SGHVS and FQNEAQ. Trimming cost V 7 bases and J 5 bases, with 18 bases left between them. CDR3 nucleotides: TGTGCCAGCACCCACCTGGGGGGGGCAGACGAGCAGTACTTC. Amino acid sequence: CASTHLGGADEQYF.

The rearrangement uses TRBV7-9 and TRBJ1-2; tentatively, D is TRBD1 (6 bases). This CDR3 is 14 amino acids long. CDR1 is SEHNR, CDR2 FQNEAQ, per germline (reference sequence). V lost 2 bases to trimming and J lost 4 bases, with 11 bases between them. The CDR3 is CASSLPGASYGYTF. CDR3 in DNA: TGTGCCAGCAGCTTACCGGGGGCAAGCTATGGCTACACCTTC.

The V and J genes are TRBV28 and TRBJ2-5; D may match TRBD1 or TRBD2 (5 bases each). V lost 5 bases and J lost 11, with 15 bases in between. The germline gives CDR1 MDHEN, CDR2 SYDVKM. The CDR3 loop spans 12 amino acids. This CDR3 reads CASSGPLGEQYF. The CDR3 region has the DNA TGTGCCAGCAGTGGACCACTGGGGGAGCAGTACTTC. The variable domain in full, completed from reference TRBV28 and TRBJ2-5, reads DVKVTQSSRYLVKRTGEKVFLECVQDMDHENMFWYRQDPGLGLRLIYFSYDVKMKEKGDIPEGYSVSREKKERFSLILESASTNQTSMYLCASSGPLGEQYFGPGTRLLVL.

V gene TRBV10-3 combines with J gene TRBJ1-2; the D gene is possibly TRBD1 (5 bases). Germline CDR1 reads ENHRY; CDR2 reads SYGVKD. Trimming left V 3 bases short and J 0 bases short, with 17 bases between. The CDR3 is made up of 17 amino acids. The CDR3 DNA reads TGTGCCATCAGTGATCCCCAATTGACAGAATCTAACTATGGCTACACCTTC. It codes for CAISDPQLTESNYGYTF.

The chain uses TRBV4-1 and TRBJ1-2, with D possibly being TRBD1 (5 bases). The CDR3 length is 16 residues. Germline V gives CDR1 MGHRA, CDR2 YSYEKL. The V and J ends lost 1 base and 1 base respectively, with 13 bases between them. This CDR3 is CASSQVGGSFNYGYTF. The CDR3, as DNA: TGCGCCAGCAGCCAAGTTGGGGGGTCTTTTAACTATGGCTACACCTTC.

V gene TRBV6-1 combines with J gene TRBJ1-1; D is undetermined. The germline V gene has CDR1 MNHNS and CDR2 SASEGT. This CDR3 is built from 13 residues. V was trimmed by 3 bases and J by 0 bases, leaving 5 bases between them. CDR3: CASSEVLNTEAFF. CDR3 bases: TGTGCCAGCAGTGAGGTTTTGAACACTGAAGCTTTCTTT.

This clonotype was recorded a few times. V usage is TRBV18 and J usage is TRBJ2-7; TRBD1 might be the D (6 bases). The CDR3 spans 13 residues. CDR1 and CDR2 from the germline V gene are KGHSH and LQKENI. Trimming removed 3 bases from V and 6 bases from J, with 12 bases in between. DNA of the CDR3: TGTGCCAGCTCACCTAGTACAGGGCGCGAGCAGTACTTC. Translating gives CASSPSTGREQYF.

The chain joins TRBV6-5 to TRBJ2-7; 9 bases agree with TRBD2. Trimming cost V 5 bases and J 6 bases; bases outside gene matches: 8. The germline gives CDR1 MNHEY, CDR2 SVGAGI. The CDR3 runs to 14 residues. CDR3 protein: CASSDLAGEGEQYF. The DNA for the CDR3 is TGTGCCAGCAGTGACTTAGCGGGGGAAGGCGAGCAGTACTTC.

The rearrangement uses TRBV12-3 or TRBV12-4 and TRBJ1-2, with D possibly being TRBD1 (6 bases). With 9 bases removed from V and 4 bases from J, the gap between germline ends came to 9 bases. The CDR3 is 11 residues long. This CDR3 is CASYRAYGYTF. DNA of the CDR3: TGTGCCAGTTACAGGGCCTATGGCTACACCTTC.

The chain uses TRBV28 and TRBJ2-7, with 7 bases fitting TRBD2. Germline CDR1 is MDHEN and CDR2 is SYDVKM. CDR3 length equals 13 residues. V was clipped by 9 bases and J by 0 bases; unmatched bases: 5. The CDR3 coding sequence is TGTGCCAGTGACGGGGGGAGCTCCTACGAGCAGTACTTC. As protein: CASDGGSSYEQYF.

The V and J genes are TRBV13 and TRBJ1-2; D might be TRBD1 (6 bases). The CDR3 length is 16 residues. V gave up 5 bases and J gave up 3 bases, with 19 bases separating them. CDR1 is PRHDT and CDR2 is FYEKMQ in the germline V gene (reference sequence). CDR3 nucleotide sequence: TGTGCCAGCAGCCCCCGGGGGCAGGGAGGTGACTATGGCTACACCTTC. Translating it yields CASSPRGQGGDYGYTF.

The chain employs TRBV6-5 and TRBJ2-1; 8 nucleotides align to TRBD1. The germline V gene has CDR1 MNHEY and CDR2 SVGAGI. The CDR3 runs 13 residues. Trimming removed 8 bases from V and 3 bases from J; junction bases left unmatched: 3. In nucleotides, the CDR3 is TGTGCCAGCGCAGGGGGCGTCTACAATGAGCAGTTCTTC. Its protein product is CASAGGVYNEQFF.

The chain links TRBV9 to TRBJ2-7; TRBD2 is a possible D gene (7 bases). V lost 7 bases and J 2 bases, leaving 19 bases between the germline ends. Germline values: CDR1 SGDLS, CDR2 YYNGEE. This CDR3 contains 15 residues. This CDR3 reads CASGRGAGAAYEQYF. In nucleotides, the CDR3 is TGTGCCAGCGGGAGGGGGGCAGGGGCCGCCTACGAGCAGTACTTC.

The chain links TRBV29-1 to TRBJ2-5; no firm D call. The CDR3 contains 15 residues. Germline-derived CDR1 and CDR2 are SQVTM and ANQGSEA. Trimming removed 7 bases at V and 4 bases at J, with 22 bases between. CDR3 loop: CSERRLTKFRETQYF. CDR3 nucleotides: TGCAGCGAACGACGGCTTACAAAATTTCGAGAGACCCAGTACTTC.

The chain is built from TRBV7-2 and TRBJ2-1; 10 bases match TRBD2. The CDR3 has 17 amino acids. With 5 bases clipped from V and 4 bases from J, the junction kept 11 bases outside the gene matches. The V gene's germline CDR1 is SGHTA and CDR2 FQGNSA. The CDR3 loop is CASSQGRAGGIYNEQFF. The DNA for the CDR3 is TGTGCCAGCAGCCAGGGACGAGCGGGGGGGATTTACAATGAGCAGTTCTTC.